Following are 12 T cell receptor beta chains from one sample sequenced in a study of long-term antiretroviral therapy in people with HIV. Sequencing used immunoSEQ v3.0 at survey level. Generated by immunoSEQ multiplex PCR, the TCRdb table keeps only in-frame clones and is missing some. The sample lists about 28,000 clones, over 75% occurring once. The sample here was unsorted PBMCs, taken 1.5 years before starting antiretroviral therapy. The source of these receptors is a man aged 18 to 30 with HIV.

The J gene is TRBJ2-7, the V gene TRBV5-1; TRBD1 agrees at 8 bases. Germline V CDR1 and CDR2: SGHRS, YFSETQ. The length of the CDR3 is 14 residues. The J segment lost 3 bases and the V segment lost 3 bases, leaving 5 bases of the junction unmatched. In nucleotides, the CDR3 is TGCGCCAGCAGCTCCCCGGGACAGGACTACGAGCAGTACTTC. Protein sequence: CASSSPGQDYEQYF.

This rearrangement joins TRBV4-1 to TRBJ1-1, with 10 nucleotides matching TRBD1. The CDR3 is 15 amino acids. Germline-derived CDR1 and CDR2 are MGHRA and YSYEKL. The V gene end was trimmed by 1 base and the J gene end by 3 bases; junction bases not matched to a gene: 2. This CDR3 is CASSQAGTGDTEAFF. The CDR3 DNA follows: TGCGCCAGCAGCCAAGCCGGGACAGGGGACACTGAAGCTTTCTTT.

J is TRBJ2-7 and V is TRBV9; D may correspond to TRBD1 or TRBD2 (5 bases each). Germline-derived CDR1 and CDR2 are SGDLS and YYNGEE. V lost 5 bases, J lost 6 bases, and 21 bases lay in between. The CDR3 covers 15 residues. The CDR3 reads CASSYAPRGAVEQYF. DNA for the CDR3: TGTGCCAGCAGTTACGCCCCGCGAGGGGCGGTCGAGCAGTACTTC.

The chain has TRBV5-4 and TRBJ1-3; 7 nucleotides line up with TRBD1. Unmatched junction bases numbered 1, after V lost 2 bases and J lost 2 bases. CDR1 is SGHNT and CDR2 is YYREEE in the germline V gene (reference sequence). This CDR3 has 14 amino acids. CDR3 sequence: CASSLQGPGNTIYF. CDR3 DNA: TGTGCCAGCAGCTTACAGGGGCCTGGAAACACCATATATTTT.

This clone came up a few times. V and J are TRBV29-1 and TRBJ2-7, with D maybe TRBD1 (6 bases). V lost 4 bases to trimming and J lost 2 bases, with 9 bases between them. Germline V lookup: CDR1 SQVTM, CDR2 ANQGSEA. The length of the CDR3 is 12 residues. The CDR3 region is CSVGDNTYEQYF. The DNA of the CDR3 is TGCAGCGTTGGGGACAACACCTACGAGCAGTACTTC.

The V and J genes are TRBV11-2 and TRBJ1-6; 9 bases map to TRBD1. V gave up 2 bases and J gave up 8 bases; unmatched junction bases: 4. Germline V gene lookup returns CDR1 SGHAT and CDR2 FQNNGV. CDR3 length equals 15 residues. CDR3 sequence reads: CASSLSQGAHSPLHF. The CDR3 nucleotides read TGTGCCAGCAGCTTATCACAGGGGGCGCATTCACCCCTCCACTTT.

V gene TRBV2 combines with J gene TRBJ1-1; tentatively, D is TRBD1 (5 bases). The CDR3 length is 14 residues. The germline CDR1 and CDR2 sequences are SNHLY and FYNNEI. Trimming shortened V by 5 bases and J by 3 bases, and 13 bases separated the two germline ends. In DNA, the CDR3 is TGTGCCAGCAGTTATACAGGACGGGACACTGAAGCTTTCTTT. It is translated as CASSYTGRDTEAFF.

This rearrangement joins TRBV12-5 to TRBJ1-5; 7 bases line up with TRBD1. This CDR3 spans 15 amino acids. Germline trimming cut 5 bases from V and 2 bases from J; bases unmatched to any gene: 6. CDR1 LGHNT and CDR2 FRNRAP come from the germline V gene. This CDR3 reads CASGRQGAGNQPQHF. The CDR3 DNA reads TGTGCTAGTGGTCGACAGGGCGCCGGCAATCAGCCCCAGCATTTT. The full variable domain, completed using reference TRBV12-5 and TRBJ1-5, is DARVTQTPRHKVTEMGQEVTMRCQPILGHNTVFWYRQTMMQGLELLAYFRNRAPLDDSGMPKDRFSAEMPDATLATLKIQPSEPRDSAVYFCASGRQGAGNQPQHFGDGTRLSIL.

CDR3 residues: CASSLAGAASTDTQYF. The CDR3 region has the DNA TGTGCCAGCAGCTTAGCCGGTGCGGCCTCCACAGATACGCAGTATTTT. This sequence joins TRBV7-9 and TRBJ2-3; no firm D call. The germline gives CDR1 SEHNR, CDR2 FQNEAQ (reference sequence). CDR3 size: 16 residues. Deletions cut 0 bases from V and 2 bases from J, with 12 bases between.

This clone is a singleton in its sample. The V call is TRBV30, the J call TRBJ2-5, with D unclear. V lost 6 bases and J lost 0, with 11 bases in between. This CDR3 spans 13 amino acids. Looked up from germline, CDR1 is GTSNPN and CDR2 is SVGIG (reference sequence). In nucleotides, the CDR3 is TGTGCCTGCAGCCCTAACTACCAAGAGACCCAGTACTTC. Translating gives CACSPNYQETQYF.

This chain connects TRBV18 to TRBJ2-1, with D tentatively TRBD2 (6 bases). Germline-derived CDR1 and CDR2 are KGHSH and LQKENI. Trimming left V 0 bases short and J 2 bases short, with 8 bases between. CDR3 length: 15 amino acids. CDR3 bases: TGTGCCAGCTCACCACCTAGCGGAACCTACAATGAGCAGTTCTTC. The encoded protein is CASSPPSGTYNEQFF.

J is TRBJ2-7 and V is TRBV5-5; no firm D call. Germline assignment: CDR1 SGHKS and CDR2 YYEKEE (reference sequence). CDR3 length equals 11 residues. The germline V and J ends were trimmed by 3 bases and 2 bases, with 3 bases remaining between them. The chain's CDR3 is CASSSTYEQYF. The CDR3 region has the DNA TGTGCCAGCAGCTCCACCTACGAGCAGTACTTC.